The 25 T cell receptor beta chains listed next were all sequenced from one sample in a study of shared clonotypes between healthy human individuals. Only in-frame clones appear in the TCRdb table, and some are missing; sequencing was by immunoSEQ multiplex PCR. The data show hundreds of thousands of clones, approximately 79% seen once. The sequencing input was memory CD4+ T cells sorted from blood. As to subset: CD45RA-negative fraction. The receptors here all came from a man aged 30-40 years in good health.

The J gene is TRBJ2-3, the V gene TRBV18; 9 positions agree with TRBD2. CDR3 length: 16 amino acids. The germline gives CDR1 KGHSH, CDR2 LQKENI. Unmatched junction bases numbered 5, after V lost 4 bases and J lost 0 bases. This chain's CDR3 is CASSQAGGRSTDTQYF. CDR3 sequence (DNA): TGTGCCAGCTCACAAGCGGGAGGCCGAAGCACAGATACGCAGTATTTT.

The CDR3: CASSDNPNQPQHF. Here the CDR3 DNA reads TGTGCCAGCAGTGACAACCCCAATCAGCCCCAGCATTTT. The chain combines TRBV6-5 with TRBJ1-5; no clear D. Germline values: CDR1 MNHEY, CDR2 SVGAGI. The CDR3 contains 13 residues. V shed 5 bases and J shed 3 bases, with 8 bases lying between them.

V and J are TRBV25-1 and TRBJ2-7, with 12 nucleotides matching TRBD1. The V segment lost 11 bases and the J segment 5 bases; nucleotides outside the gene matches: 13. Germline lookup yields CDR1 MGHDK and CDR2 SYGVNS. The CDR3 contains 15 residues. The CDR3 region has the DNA TGTGCCGTGGCCCAAGGGGACAGGGGGCTTCACGAGCAGTACTTC. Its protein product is CAVAQGDRGLHEQYF.

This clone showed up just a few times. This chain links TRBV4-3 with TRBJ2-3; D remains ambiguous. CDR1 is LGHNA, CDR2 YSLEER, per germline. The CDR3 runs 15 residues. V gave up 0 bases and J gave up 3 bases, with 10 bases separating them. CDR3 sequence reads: CASSQEPQETDTQYF. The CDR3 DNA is TGCGCCAGCAGCCAAGAACCTCAAGAGACAGATACGCAGTATTTT.

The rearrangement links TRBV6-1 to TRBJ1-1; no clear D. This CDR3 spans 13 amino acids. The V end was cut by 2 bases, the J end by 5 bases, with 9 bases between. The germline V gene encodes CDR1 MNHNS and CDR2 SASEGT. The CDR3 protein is CASSENYQTEAFF. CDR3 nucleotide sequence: TGTGCCAGCAGTGAAAACTATCAAACTGAAGCTTTCTTT.

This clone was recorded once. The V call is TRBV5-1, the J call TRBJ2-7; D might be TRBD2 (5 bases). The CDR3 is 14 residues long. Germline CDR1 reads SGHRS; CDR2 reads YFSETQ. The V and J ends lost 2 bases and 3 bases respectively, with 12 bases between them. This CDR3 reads CASSFSGLDYEQYF. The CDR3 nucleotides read TGCGCCAGCAGCTTTTCTGGACTCGACTACGAGCAGTACTTC.

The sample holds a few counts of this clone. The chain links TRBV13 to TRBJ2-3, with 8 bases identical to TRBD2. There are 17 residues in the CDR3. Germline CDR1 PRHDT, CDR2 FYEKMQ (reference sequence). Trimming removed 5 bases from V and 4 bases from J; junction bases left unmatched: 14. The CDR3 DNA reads TGTGCCAGCAGCCCAACCCCTGGACTAGCTCACCCAGATACGCAGTATTTT. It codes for CASSPTPGLAHPDTQYF.

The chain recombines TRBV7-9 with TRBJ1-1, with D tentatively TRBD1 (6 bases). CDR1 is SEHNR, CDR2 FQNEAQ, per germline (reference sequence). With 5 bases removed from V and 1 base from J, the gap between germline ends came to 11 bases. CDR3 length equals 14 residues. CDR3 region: CASSEQGTNTEAFF. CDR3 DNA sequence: TGTGCCAGCAGCGAACAGGGCACGAACACTGAAGCTTTCTTT. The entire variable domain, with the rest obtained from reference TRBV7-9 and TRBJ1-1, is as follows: DTGVSQNPRHKITKRGQNVTFRCDPISEHNRLYWYRQTLGQGPEFLTYFQNEAQLEKSRLLSDRFSAERPKGSFSTLEIQRTEQGDSAMYLCASSEQGTNTEAFFGQGTRLTVV.

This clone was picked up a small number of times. The CDR3 DNA follows: TGTGCCAGCAGCCCAGGGGCTAGCGGGGGTGCCTCCTACAATGAGCAGTTCTTC. Translating it yields CASSPGASGGASYNEQFF. The J gene is TRBJ2-1, the V gene TRBV11-2, with 10 nucleotides matching TRBD2. Germline V lookup: CDR1 SGHAT, CDR2 FQNNGV. The CDR3 runs to 18 residues. The V and J ends lost 5 bases and 0 bases, in that order; junction bases with no gene match: 10.

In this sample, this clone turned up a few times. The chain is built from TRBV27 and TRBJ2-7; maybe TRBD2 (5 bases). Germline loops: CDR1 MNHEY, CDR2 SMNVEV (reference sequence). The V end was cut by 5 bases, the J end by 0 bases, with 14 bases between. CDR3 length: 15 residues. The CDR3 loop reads CASSPFRGYSYEQYF. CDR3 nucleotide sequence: TGTGCCAGCAGTCCTTTTCGCGGGTACTCCTACGAGCAGTACTTC.

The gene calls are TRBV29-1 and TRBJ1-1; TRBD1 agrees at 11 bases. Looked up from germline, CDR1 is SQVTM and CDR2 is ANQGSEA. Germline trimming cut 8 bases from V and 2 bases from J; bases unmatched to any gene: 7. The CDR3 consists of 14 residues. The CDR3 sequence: CSTRTGGSNTEAFF. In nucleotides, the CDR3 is TGCAGCACCCGGACAGGGGGCAGTAACACTGAAGCTTTCTTT.

Here the CDR3 DNA reads TGTGCCAGCAGCTTCCGGGACAGGGGCGGCCCCTACAATGAGCAGTTCTTC. Protein: CASSFRDRGGPYNEQFF. The V call is TRBV7-9, the J call TRBJ2-1; 10 nucleotides line up with TRBD1. V lost 3 bases, J lost 2 bases, and 7 bases stayed unmatched. The CDR3 has 17 amino acids. Germline-derived CDR1 and CDR2 are SEHNR and FQNEAQ (reference sequence).

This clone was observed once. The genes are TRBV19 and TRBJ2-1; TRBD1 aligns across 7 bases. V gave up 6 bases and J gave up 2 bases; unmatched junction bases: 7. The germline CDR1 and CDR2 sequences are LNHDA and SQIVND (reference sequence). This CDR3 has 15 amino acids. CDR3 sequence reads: CASSQRQGTYNEQFF. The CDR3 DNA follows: TGTGCCAGTAGCCAAAGACAGGGAACCTACAATGAGCAGTTCTTC. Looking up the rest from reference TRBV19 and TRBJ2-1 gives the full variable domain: DGGITQSPKYLFRKEGQNVTLSCEQNLNHDAMYWYRQDPGQGLRLIYYSQIVNDFQKGDIAEGYSVSREKKESFPLTVTSAQKNPTAFYLCASSQRQGTYNEQFFGPGTRLTVL.

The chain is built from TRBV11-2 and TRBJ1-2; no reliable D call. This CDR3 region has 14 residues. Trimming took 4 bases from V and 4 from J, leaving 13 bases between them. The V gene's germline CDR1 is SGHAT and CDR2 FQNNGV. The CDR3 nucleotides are TGTGCCAGCAGCTCATTAGGCCAGTTCTATGGCTACACCTTC. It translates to CASSSLGQFYGYTF.

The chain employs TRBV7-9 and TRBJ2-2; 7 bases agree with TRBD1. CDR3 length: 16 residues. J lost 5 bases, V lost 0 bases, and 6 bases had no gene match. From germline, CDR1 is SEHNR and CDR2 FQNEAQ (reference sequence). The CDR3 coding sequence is TGTGCCAGCAGCTTAGCGCTAGGGGGCAAAACCGGGGAGCTGTTTTTT. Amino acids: CASSLALGGKTGELFF.

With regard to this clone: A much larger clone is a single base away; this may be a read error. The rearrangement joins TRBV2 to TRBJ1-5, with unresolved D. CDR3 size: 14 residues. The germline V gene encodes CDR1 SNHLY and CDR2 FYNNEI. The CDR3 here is CASKWAGGNQLQHF. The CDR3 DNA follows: TGTGCCAGCAAGTGGGCTGGTGGCAATCAGCTCCAGCATTTT.

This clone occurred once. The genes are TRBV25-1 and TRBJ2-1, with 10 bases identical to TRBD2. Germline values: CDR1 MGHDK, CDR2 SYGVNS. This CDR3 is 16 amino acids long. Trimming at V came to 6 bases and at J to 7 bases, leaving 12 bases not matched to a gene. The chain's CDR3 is CASSADSSGSSNEQFF. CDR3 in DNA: TGTGCCAGCAGCGCTGACTCTAGCGGGAGTTCTAATGAGCAGTTCTTC. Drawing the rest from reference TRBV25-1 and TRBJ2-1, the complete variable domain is EADIYQTPRYLVIGTGKKITLECSQTMGHDKMYWYQQDPGMELHLIHYSYGVNSTEKGDLSSESTVSRIRTEHFPLTLESARPSHTSQYLCASSADSSGSSNEQFFGPGTRLTVL.

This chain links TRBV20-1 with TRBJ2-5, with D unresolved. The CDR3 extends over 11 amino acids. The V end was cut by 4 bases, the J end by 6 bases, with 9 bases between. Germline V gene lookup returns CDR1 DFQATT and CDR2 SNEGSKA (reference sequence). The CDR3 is CSAIGRQTQYF. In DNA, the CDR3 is TGCAGTGCTATTGGCCGGCAGACCCAGTACTTC.

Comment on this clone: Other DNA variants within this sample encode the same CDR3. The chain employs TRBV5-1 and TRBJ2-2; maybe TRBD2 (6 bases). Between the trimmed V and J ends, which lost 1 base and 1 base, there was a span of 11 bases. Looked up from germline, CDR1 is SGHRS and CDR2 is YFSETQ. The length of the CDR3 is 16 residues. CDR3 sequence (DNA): TGCGCCAGCAGCTTGTGGGGGGTCGGGAACACCGGGGAGCTGTTTTTT. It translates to CASSLWGVGNTGELFF.

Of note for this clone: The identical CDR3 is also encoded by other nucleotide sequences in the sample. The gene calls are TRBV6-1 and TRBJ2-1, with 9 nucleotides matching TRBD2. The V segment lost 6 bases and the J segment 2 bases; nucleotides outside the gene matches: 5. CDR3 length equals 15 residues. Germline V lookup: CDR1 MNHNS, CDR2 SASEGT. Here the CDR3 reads CASSAVAGAYNEQFF. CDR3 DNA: TGTGCCAGCAGCGCCGTAGCGGGAGCCTACAATGAGCAGTTCTTC.

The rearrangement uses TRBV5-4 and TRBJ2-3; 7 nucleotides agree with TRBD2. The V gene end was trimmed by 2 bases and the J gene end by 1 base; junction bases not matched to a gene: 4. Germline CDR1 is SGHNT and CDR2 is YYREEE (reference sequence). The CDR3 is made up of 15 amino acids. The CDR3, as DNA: TGTGCCAGCAGCTTAGCGGGACTCCGCACAGATACGCAGTATTTT. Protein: CASSLAGLRTDTQYF.

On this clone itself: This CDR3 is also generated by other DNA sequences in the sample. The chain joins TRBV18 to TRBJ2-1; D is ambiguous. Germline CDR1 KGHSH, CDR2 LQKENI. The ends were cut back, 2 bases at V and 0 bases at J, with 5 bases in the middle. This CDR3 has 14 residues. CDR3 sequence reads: CASSPSLSYNEQFF. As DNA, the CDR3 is TGTGCCAGCTCACCATCCCTCTCCTACAATGAGCAGTTCTTC.

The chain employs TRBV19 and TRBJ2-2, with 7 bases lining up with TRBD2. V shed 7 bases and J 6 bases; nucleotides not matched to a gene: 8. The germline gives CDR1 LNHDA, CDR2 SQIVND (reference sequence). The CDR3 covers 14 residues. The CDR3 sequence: CASKGGSSAGELFF. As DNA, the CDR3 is TGTGCCAGTAAGGGCGGGAGTTCTGCCGGGGAGCTGTTTTTT.

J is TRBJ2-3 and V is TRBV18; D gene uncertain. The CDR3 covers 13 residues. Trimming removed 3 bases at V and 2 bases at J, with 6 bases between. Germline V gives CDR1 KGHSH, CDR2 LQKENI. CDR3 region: CASSPTVTDTQYF. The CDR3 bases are TGTGCCAGCTCACCCACTGTCACAGATACGCAGTATTTT.

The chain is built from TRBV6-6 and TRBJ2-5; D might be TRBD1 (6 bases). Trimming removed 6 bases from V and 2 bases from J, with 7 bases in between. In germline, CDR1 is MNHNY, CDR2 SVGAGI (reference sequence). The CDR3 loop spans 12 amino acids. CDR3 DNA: TGTGCCAGCAGGACAGGACAAGAGACCCAGTACTTC. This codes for CASRTGQETQYF.